The rows below give T cell receptor beta chains drawn from one sample of a study of T cells in Graves' hyperthyroidism and ophthalmopathy. TCRdb reanalysed the multiplex PCR reads using MiXCR and keeps one entry per CDR3 protein. This sample has 600,000 to 750,000 distinct CDR3 sequences, with around 15% found just once. The sequenced material came from blood. Receptors originate from a man aged 45-65 years with Graves' hyperthyroidism. Each CDR3 is given with its conserved first and last residue. The D gene is left open where the match is weak. Size is stated for part of the rows, as once, few or many counts, or as a class when the clone is expanded.

CDR3: CASSLGQGVFYNEQFF
DNA: TGTGCCAGCAGCCTGGGGCAGGGAGTGTTCTACAATGAGCAGTTCTTC
J: TRBJ2-1
V: TRBV13
size: many
D: .

CDR3: CANSPQGFHEQFF
DNA: TGTGCCAACAGTCCCCAGGGTTTCCATGAGCAGTTCTTC
J: TRBJ2-1
V: TRBV2
size: .
D: .

CDR3: CASSLNDWRKQFF
DNA: TGTGCCAGCAGCTTAAACGACTGGAGAAAACAGTTCTTC
J: TRBJ2-1
V: TRBV7-3
size: .
D: .

CDR3: CASSLAGITSYEQYF
DNA: TGTGCCAGCAGCTTAGCAGGGATAACCTCCTACGAGCAGTACTTC
J: TRBJ2-7
V: TRBV7-2
size: many
D: .

CDR3: CSAVGTDYGYTF
DNA: TGCAGCGCAGTCGGGACGGACTATGGCTACACCTTC
J: TRBJ1-2
V: TRBV29-1
size: .
D: .

CDR3: CASNRIQETQYF
DNA: TGTGCCAGCAACCGGATTCAAGAGACCCAGTACTTC
J: TRBJ2-5
V: TRBV6-2/TRBV6-3
size: many
D: .

CDR3: CASSPGSEAKNIQYF
DNA: TGTGCCAGCAGCCCCGGGAGTGAAGCCAAAAACATTCAGTACTTC
J: TRBJ2-4
V: TRBV11-3
size: many
D: .

CDR3: CASSQASGRIETQYF
DNA: TGCGCCAGCAGCCAAGCCAGCGGGAGGATAGAGACCCAGTACTTC
J: TRBJ2-5
V: TRBV4-3
size: .
D: TRBD2

CDR3: CASSLGLAGGQSSYNEQFF
DNA: TGTGCCAGCAGCTTAGGACTAGCGGGAGGGCAGAGCTCCTACAATGAGCAGTTCTTC
J: TRBJ2-1
V: TRBV7-3
size: .
D: TRBD2

CDR3: CASSQRTVYEQYF
DNA: TGTGCCAGCAGCCAACGGACGGTCTACGAGCAGTACTTC
J: TRBJ2-7
V: TRBV11-1
size: .
D: .

CDR3: CASSLRAMNTEAFF
DNA: TGCGCCAGCAGCCTTCGGGCTATGAACACTGAAGCTTTCTTT
J: TRBJ1-1
V: TRBV4-3
size: .
D: .

CDR3: CASSPGTMGTDTQYF
DNA: TGTGCCAGCAGTCCCGGGACTATGGGCACAGATACGCAGTATTTT
J: TRBJ2-3
V: TRBV27
size: few
D: TRBD2

CDR3: CASSFSRSAYEQYF
DNA: TGTGCCAGCAGCTTTAGTAGGAGTGCCTACGAGCAGTACTTC
J: TRBJ2-7
V: TRBV11-2
size: many
D: .

CDR3: CASSQTSGRARETQYF
DNA: TGCGCCAGCAGTCAAACTAGCGGGAGGGCTCGGGAGACCCAGTACTTC
J: TRBJ2-5
V: TRBV10-1
size: many
D: TRBD2

CDR3: CASSSGVNYGYTF
DNA: TGTGCCAGCAGCTCAGGGGTTAACTATGGCTACACCTTC
J: TRBJ1-2
V: TRBV7-2
size: .
D: .

CDR3: CATGQAGVYNEQFF
DNA: TGTGCCACCGGGCAGGCGGGAGTCTACAATGAGCAGTTCTTC
J: TRBJ2-1
V: TRBV24-1
size: many
D: TRBD2

CDR3: CASFTGLQPQHF
DNA: TGTGCCAGCTTTACAGGGCTTCAGCCCCAGCATTTT
J: TRBJ1-5
V: TRBV28
size: many
D: .

CDR3: CASSSSGRKGWTQYF
DNA: TGTGCCAGCAGTTCTAGCGGGAGAAAAGGTTGGACCCAGTACTTC
J: TRBJ2-5
V: TRBV28
size: many
D: TRBD2

CDR3: CASIPQGEWTEAFF
DNA: TGTGCCAGCATCCCACAGGGGGAGTGGACTGAAGCTTTCTTT
J: TRBJ1-1
V: TRBV28
size: few
D: TRBD1

CDR3: CASSFLIGTSGEYEQFF
DNA: TGTGCCAGCAGCTTCCTAATCGGGACTAGCGGGGAATATGAGCAGTTCTTC
J: TRBJ2-1
V: TRBV13
size: few
D: TRBD2

CDR3: CASNVDSFSTEAFF
DNA: TGTGCCAGCAACGTGGACAGTTTTAGCACTGAAGCTTTCTTT
J: TRBJ1-1
V: TRBV6-2/TRBV6-3
size: .
D: .

CDR3: CASSPALAGPSYEQYF
DNA: TGTGCCAGCTCACCCGCTCTAGCGGGCCCCTCCTACGAGCAGTACTTC
J: TRBJ2-7
V: TRBV18
size: many
D: TRBD2

CDR3: CASRLADLTGELFF
DNA: TGTGCCAGCAGACTAGCGGACCTCACCGGGGAGCTGTTTTTT
J: TRBJ2-2
V: TRBV27
size: many
D: TRBD2

CDR3: CASSPNPGQGATEAFF
DNA: TGTGCCAGCAGTCCAAATCCGGGACAGGGGGCCACTGAAGCTTTCTTT
J: TRBJ1-1
V: TRBV12-3/TRBV12-4
size: many
D: TRBD1

CDR3: CASSLSPTPTDTQYF
DNA: TGTGCCAGCTCACTGAGTCCAACCCCCACAGATACGCAGTATTTT
J: TRBJ2-3
V: TRBV18
size: few
D: .

CDR3: CASSPLQLSGETQYF
DNA: TGTGCCAGCTCACCACTACAGTTGTCAGGGGAGACCCAGTACTTC
J: TRBJ2-5
V: TRBV18
size: many
D: .

CDR3: CATRPGLAGGRSYNEQFF
DNA: TGTGCCACCAGACCGGGACTAGCGGGAGGTAGGTCCTACAATGAGCAGTTCTTC
J: TRBJ2-1
V: TRBV27
size: .
D: TRBD2

CDR3: CASSDPGQGLQETQYF
DNA: TGCGCCAGCAGTGACCCCGGACAGGGCCTCCAAGAGACCCAGTACTTC
J: TRBJ2-5
V: TRBV10-1
size: .
D: TRBD1

CDR3: CASSPLTSIPVNEQFF
DNA: TGTGCCAGCAGCCCACTCACTAGCATCCCGGTCAATGAGCAGTTCTTC
J: TRBJ2-1
V: TRBV5-6
size: .
D: .

CDR3: CASSSRAADTQYF
DNA: TGTGCCAGTAGTAGCCGGGCGGCAGATACGCAGTATTTT
J: TRBJ2-3
V: TRBV19
size: .
D: .

CDR3: CASSPPGHLSGNTIYF
DNA: TGTGCCAGCTCACCGCCGGGACATCTCTCTGGAAACACCATATATTTT
J: TRBJ1-3
V: TRBV18
size: .
D: .

CDR3: CASSIYDGFYNEQFF
DNA: TGTGCCAGTAGTATTTATGATGGCTTCTACAATGAGCAGTTCTTC
J: TRBJ2-1
V: TRBV19
size: .
D: .

CDR3: CASSRDVKETQYF
DNA: TGTGCCAGCTCACGGGACGTAAAAGAGACCCAGTACTTC
J: TRBJ2-5
V: TRBV18
size: few
D: .

CDR3: CASSSPRQGPSYEQYF
DNA: TGTGCCAGCAGCTCACCCCGGCAGGGCCCCTCCTACGAGCAGTACTTC
J: TRBJ2-7
V: TRBV7-9
size: many
D: .

CDR3: CASSYESSGANVLTF
DNA: TGTGCCAGCAGTTACGAGAGCTCTGGGGCCAACGTCCTGACTTTC
J: TRBJ2-6
V: TRBV6-5
size: few
D: .

CDR3: CASSRHGTIQETQYF
DNA: TGTGCCAGCAGCAGACACGGGACTATACAAGAGACCCAGTACTTC
J: TRBJ2-5
V: TRBV28
size: many
D: TRBD2

CDR3: CASSLGGTNTDTQYF
DNA: TGCGCCAGCAGCTTGGGGGGGACCAACACAGATACGCAGTATTTT
J: TRBJ2-3
V: TRBV5-1
size: .
D: .

CDR3: CASSVQSGTEAEETQYF
DNA: TGTGCCAGCAGTGTACAATCCGGGACAGAAGCAGAGGAGACCCAGTACTTC
J: TRBJ2-5
V: TRBV12-3/TRBV12-4
size: many
D: TRBD1

CDR3: CASGRDRVRETQYF
DNA: TGTGCCAGCGGCCGGGACAGGGTAAGGGAGACCCAGTACTTC
J: TRBJ2-5
V: TRBV5-4
size: .
D: TRBD1

CDR3: CASSLIGELEKLFF
DNA: TGCGCCAGCAGCCTTATCGGGGAACTTGAAAAACTGTTTTTT
J: TRBJ1-4
V: TRBV5-1
size: few
D: .

CDR3: CAWSVPGQGKPEAFF
DNA: TGTGCCTGGAGTGTCCCCGGACAGGGGAAACCTGAAGCTTTCTTT
J: TRBJ1-1
V: TRBV30
size: many
D: TRBD1

CDR3: CSARRGVYTEAFF
DNA: TGCAGTGCTAGGCGGGGGGTCTACACTGAAGCTTTCTTT
J: TRBJ1-1
V: TRBV20-1
size: few
D: .

CDR3: CASSIGGGRGYEQYF
DNA: TGTGCCAGTAGTATTGGAGGCGGGAGAGGGTACGAGCAGTACTTC
J: TRBJ2-7
V: TRBV19
size: .
D: TRBD2

CDR3: CAWTRVDEQFF
DNA: TGTGCCTGGACTAGGGTGGATGAGCAGTTCTTC
J: TRBJ2-1
V: TRBV30
size: many
D: .

CDR3: CAGSSGQGGQPQHF
DNA: TGTGCCGGCAGTTCCGGACAGGGCGGTCAGCCCCAGCATTTT
J: TRBJ1-5
V: TRBV28
size: .
D: TRBD1

CDR3: CASSQAREKLFF
DNA: TGTGCCAGCAGCCAAGCCCGGGAAAAACTGTTTTTT
J: TRBJ1-4
V: TRBV3-1
size: .
D: .

CDR3: CASSSGKIGENTEAFF
DNA: TGTGCCAGCAGTTCCGGTAAAATAGGAGAGAACACTGAAGCTTTCTTT
J: TRBJ1-1
V: TRBV12-3/TRBV12-4
size: many
D: .

CDR3: CASRQFSGANVLTF
DNA: TGTGCCAGCAGACAGTTCTCTGGGGCCAACGTCCTGACTTTC
J: TRBJ2-6
V: TRBV6-1
size: few
D: .

CDR3: CASRDLAQTYEQYF
DNA: TGTGCCAGCAGGGATCTAGCGCAGACCTACGAGCAGTACTTC
J: TRBJ2-7
V: TRBV6-1
size: .
D: .

CDR3: CASSAEAGPGNQPQHF
DNA: TGTGCCAGCAGTGCCGAGGCAGGGCCGGGGAATCAGCCCCAGCATTTT
J: TRBJ1-5
V: TRBV2
size: many
D: .

CDR3: CSARVTGLRSTEAFF
DNA: TGCAGTGCTAGAGTGACAGGGCTGAGAAGCACTGAAGCTTTCTTT
J: TRBJ1-1
V: TRBV20-1
size: .
D: TRBD1

CDR3: CASSLAGSLASTDTQYF
DNA: TGTGCCAGCAGCTTAGCGGGTTCCCTCGCTAGCACAGATACGCAGTATTTT
J: TRBJ2-3
V: TRBV7-8
size: .
D: .

CDR3: CASTLGDGGGPQHF
DNA: TGTGCCAGCACGTTGGGGGACGGAGGAGGGCCCCAGCATTTT
J: TRBJ1-5
V: TRBV2
size: many
D: .

CDR3: CASSLISPPTGSGNTIYF
DNA: TGTGCCAGCAGTTTAATTAGTCCCCCGACAGGCTCTGGAAACACCATATATTTT
J: TRBJ1-3
V: TRBV28
size: many
D: .